One sample yielded the 20 T cell receptor beta chains listed below, sequenced in a study of tumor-infiltrating lymphocytes in oesophageal squamous cell carcinoma. One entry per CDR3 protein, called by TCRdb with MiXCR from the PCR reads. Here the sample spans about 20,000 distinct CDR3 sequences, around 40% being singletons. The specimen was blood. The receptors were sampled from a male donor with esophageal squamous cell carcinoma.

This clonotype was seen repeatedly, ten times or more. This chain connects TRBV6-1 to TRBJ2-2, with 9 bases matching TRBD2. This CDR3 is 16 amino acids long. Germline V gives CDR1 MNHNS, CDR2 SASEGT. After removal of 5 bases from V and 4 bases from J, the junction contained 8 bases not matched to a gene. CDR3 coding DNA: TGTGCCAGCAGTCTAGAGTCGACTAGCGGCACCGGGGAGCTGTTTTTT. Residues: CASSLESTSGTGELFF.

This chain connects TRBV3-1 to TRBJ2-4; the D gene is possibly TRBD1 (5 bases). V lost 1 base, J lost 7 bases, and 11 bases lay in between. Germline values: CDR1 LGHDT, CDR2 YNNKEL (reference sequence). CDR3 length: 14 amino acids. The CDR3 is CASSQGGARNIQYF. DNA of the CDR3: TGTGCCAGCAGCCAAGGGGGCGCAAGGAACATTCAGTACTTC.

The chain is built from TRBV7-2 and TRBJ2-3, with 7 bases fitting TRBD1. The last part of the DNA fits TRBJ2-5 better; the J call may be wrong. The V gene's germline CDR1 is SGHTA and CDR2 FQGNSA. The CDR3 spans 15 residues. DNA for the CDR3: TGTGCCAGCAGCTTAGCGACAGGGTTCCAAGAGACCCAGTACTTC. Translated: CASSLATGFQETQYF.

This clonotype has just a few counts. The chain is built from TRBV24-1 and TRBJ1-1; a weak D match, TRBD1 (5 bases). The V and J ends lost 7 bases and 4 bases respectively, with 24 bases between them. There are 17 residues in the CDR3. The V gene's germline CDR1 is KGHDR and CDR2 SFDVKD. DNA of the CDR3: TGTGCCACCAGGGGACCATCCGGGAACCCCACCGGCACTGAAGCTTTCTTT. This translates into CATRGPSGNPTGTEAFF.

By frequency in the sample, this clonotype is medium-sized (0.01 to 0.1%). The chain employs TRBV7-9 and TRBJ2-7, with a tentative D call TRBD1 (7 bases). Germline V CDR1 and CDR2: SEHNR, FQNEAQ (reference sequence). This CDR3 is 17 amino acids long. V was cut by 4 bases and J by 2 bases, with 21 bases left in between. CDR3 nucleotides: TGTGCCAGCAGCTCAGGGGGGTCCGGGACTGACCCCTACGAGCAGTACTTC. This encodes CASSSGGSGTDPYEQYF.

A word on this clonotype: A much larger clone differs by one base, so this may be a read error. The chain joins TRBV10-3 to TRBJ2-1; 9 bases map to TRBD2. After removal of 0 bases from V and 13 bases from J, the junction contained 10 bases not matched to a gene. Germline CDR1 reads ENHRY; CDR2 reads SYGVKD. This CDR3 region has 15 residues. CDR3 nucleotide sequence: TGTGCCATCAGTGAGTCGCGGGGGGGAGCCCAGGGCCAGTTCTTC. Translating it yields CAISESRGGAQGQFF.

V is TRBV28 and J is TRBJ2-3; the D is unclear. Trimming removed 6 bases from V and 2 bases from J, with 15 bases in between. CDR3 size: 15 residues. Per the germline V gene, CDR1 is MDHEN and CDR2 is SYDVKM. The CDR3 nucleotides are TGTGCCAGCAGACATTGGGTGGGGAACACAGATACGCAGTATTTT. Amino acids: CASRHWVGNTDTQYF.

CDR3 coding DNA: TGTGCCAGCAGCCGGGGACAGACCTACGAGCAGTACTTC. As protein: CASSRGQTYEQYF. J is TRBJ2-5 and V is TRBV7-2; TRBD1 matches 7 bases. The DNA end is a closer match to TRBJ2-7, so the J assignment may be wrong. There are 13 residues in the CDR3. Per germline, CDR1 SGHTA and CDR2 FQGNSA.

The gene calls are TRBV6-1 and TRBJ2-3; D not certain. V lost 6 bases and J 2 bases, leaving 9 bases between the germline ends. CDR3 length: 13 amino acids. Germline V gene sequence: CDR1 MNHNS, CDR2 SASEGT. CDR3 in DNA: TGTGCCAGCAGCCATACGCACACAGATACGCAGTATTTT. It is translated as CASSHTHTDTQYF.

The rearrangement links TRBV7-2 to TRBJ2-1; D is ambiguous. The better agreement between TRBJ2-7 and the DNA end casts doubt on the J call. CDR3 length equals 15 residues. CDR1 and CDR2 from the germline V gene are SGHTA and FQGNSA. The CDR3 DNA is TGTGCCAGCACCCTCTCATGGGCGAGAACCTACGAGCAGTACTTC. It translates to CASTLSWARTYEQYF.

This clonotype counts as medium-sized (0.01 to 0.1%). This chain links TRBV6-1 with TRBJ1-1; D is undetermined. CDR1 and CDR2 from the germline V gene are MNHNS and SASEGT. Trimming took 1 base from V and 3 from J, leaving 15 bases between them. The CDR3 is 16 amino acids. The CDR3 DNA follows: TGTGCCAGCAGTGAAGGGAGAATGTTTTTGGACACTGAAGCTTTCTTT. Its protein product is CASSEGRMFLDTEAFF.

This clonotype occurred many times. The V and J genes are TRBV6-1 and TRBJ1-1; 11 bases line up with TRBD1. The CDR3 consists of 13 residues. J lost 8 bases, V lost 8 bases, and 7 bases had no gene match. CDR1 is MNHNS, CDR2 SASEGT, per germline. This CDR3 reads CASWGQGVMEAFF. CDR3 nucleotides: TGTGCCAGCTGGGGACAGGGGGTAATGGAAGCTTTCTTT.

Points on this clonotype: This likely comes from a read error, as the CDR3 has no conserved phenylalanine or tryptophan at its end. No DNA is shown, since the ends of the CDR3 on it are uncertain; the CDR3 is the one TCRdb lists. The V call is TRBV7-6, the J call TRBJ2-3; TRBD2 reflects the table's D call only, with no check against the DNA. The germline V gene has CDR1 SGHVS and CDR2 FNYEAQ. Including both end residues, the CDR3 is 17 amino acids long. CDR3 amino acids: CASSLDRAASDEQFFGP.

This clonotype was seen ten or more times. The genes are TRBV28 and TRBJ1-5; D ambiguous. This CDR3 spans 11 amino acids. The germline V and J ends were trimmed by 5 bases and 4 bases, with 3 bases remaining between them. Germline lookup yields CDR1 MDHEN and CDR2 SYDVKM. CDR3 residues: CASSRNQPQHF. The DNA for the CDR3 is TGTGCCAGCAGTCGGAATCAGCCCCAGCATTTT.

This clonotype showed up just a few times. The rearrangement links TRBV28 to TRBJ2-7; 9 bases align to TRBD1. V lost 7 bases and J lost 7; bases outside the gene matches: 11. Germline CDR1 reads MDHEN; CDR2 reads SYDVKM. The CDR3 loop spans 14 amino acids. CDR3 amino acids: CASKHRDRVGEQYF. CDR3 coding DNA: TGTGCCAGCAAACACCGGGACAGGGTGGGGGAGCAGTACTTC.

This clonotype came up a few times. This chain links TRBV5-6 with TRBJ2-1; 10 bases are a match to TRBD2. The CDR3 consists of 15 residues. The ends lost 4 bases at V and 10 bases at J; junction bases unmatched: 11. Germline loops: CDR1 SGHDT, CDR2 YYEEEE. CDR3: CASSPGLANSYEQFF. The CDR3 DNA sequence: TGTGCCAGCAGCCCGGGACTAGCGAATTCCTACGAGCAGTTCTTC. The full variable domain, in which reference TRBV5-6 and TRBJ2-1 provide the parts outside the CDR3, is DAGVTQSPTHLIKTRGQQVTLRCSPKSGHDTVSWYQQALGQGPQFIFQYYEEEERQRGNFPDRFSGHQFPNYSSELNVNALLLGDSALYLCASSPGLANSYEQFFGPGTRLTVL.

V is TRBV7-9 and J is TRBJ2-7; tentative D call: TRBD2 (7 bases). The CDR3 runs to 14 residues. The V end lost 7 bases, the J end lost 6 bases, and 19 bases lay between the germline ends. Germline V lookup: CDR1 SEHNR, CDR2 FQNEAQ (reference sequence). CDR3 DNA: TGTGCCAGCATCCAAGGGGGGGTGAGTGCCGAGCAGTACTTC. Amino acids: CASIQGGVSAEQYF. The whole variable domain, filled in from reference TRBV7-9 and TRBJ2-7, reads DTGVSQNPRHKITKRGQNVTFRCDPISEHNRLYWYRQTLGQGPEFLTYFQNEAQLEKSRLLSDRFSAERPKGSFSTLEIQRTEQGDSAMYLCASIQGGVSAEQYFGPGTRLTVT.

This clonotype was counted at least ten times. The J gene is TRBJ2-4, the V gene TRBV6-1; the match to TRBD1 covers 7 bases. Looked up from germline, CDR1 is MNHNS and CDR2 is SASEGT. The CDR3 contains 16 residues. V was clipped by 5 bases and J by 0 bases; unmatched bases: 7. The CDR3 sequence: CASSPFGTEAKNIQYF. The DNA for the CDR3 is TGTGCCAGCAGTCCCTTTGGGACAGAAGCCAAAAACATTCAGTACTTC.

By sample share, this clonotype is medium-sized. It is unclear where the CDR3 begins or ends on the DNA, so no DNA is shown, and the CDR3 is as TCRdb lists it. The genes are TRBV7-5 and TRBJ1-2. TRBV7-5 is a known pseudogene. The CDR3 length equals 16 residues, ends included. This CDR3 reads CISVPEAPTANYGYTF.

This clonotype was observed a handful of times. V is TRBV7-3 and J is TRBJ2-5; 13 bases are a match to TRBD2. The end of the DNA fits TRBJ2-1 better, so the J call may be wrong. CDR3 size: 16 residues. Looked up from germline, CDR1 is SGHTA and CDR2 is FQGTGA. Written as DNA, the CDR3 is TGTGCCAGCAGCTACCTACTAGCGGGGGGGCTCAATGAGCAGTTCTTC. Amino acid sequence: CASSYLLAGGLNEQFF.